The clone carrying this T cell receptor (beta chain) has a single count. Antigen unknown. Method: immunoSEQ multiplex PCR; TCRdb's copy keeps in-frame clones and lacks some. The table records hundreds of thousands of clones, 70% of them present only once. Genomic DNA in an amount of about 2 micrograms was extracted from cryopreserved PBMCs and used for the preparation of TCR beta libraries. The data derive from a study of cytotoxic CD8 clonotypes in ibrutinib-treated CLL. V was trimmed by 3 bases and J by 4 bases, leaving 16 bases between them. Germline V gives CDR1 SGHDN, CDR2 FVKESK. The CDR3 runs 16 residues. General observations from the study: Exceeding age-matched healthy donors, baseline clonality also tracked the counts of circulating CD8+ T cells.

Sequencing was performed on PBMCs, taken after 24 months of ibrutinib treatment. This clonotype was sampled from a human donor with chronic lymphocytic leukemia. The rearrangement links TRBV14 to TRBJ1-3; TRBD1 might be the D (5 bases). CDR3 residues: CASSQGILGLGNTIYF. Here the CDR3 DNA reads TGTGCCAGCAGCCAGGGCATTCTGGGGCTCGGAAACACCATATATTTT.